The clone carrying this T cell receptor beta chain has ten or more counts. Its cognate antigen is unknown. Read data end 3 residues before the CDR3 end; the end is taken from the germline J gene. The entry originates in a study of T cell clonality in common variable immunodeficiency. The germline V gene has CDR1 DFQATT and CDR2 SNEGSKA (reference sequence). Deletions cut 3 bases from V and 4 bases from J, with 9 bases between. The length of the CDR3 is 13 residues. Data came from immunoSEQ multiplex PCR; TCRdb stores just in-frame clones and leaves some out. Singletons are absent from the sample, which has approximately 81,000 clones. General observations from the study: TCRbeta clonality was increased in CVID versus healthy controls.

This chain links TRBV20-1 with TRBJ1-4; D perhaps matches TRBD1 (6 bases). This sequence was found in a person aged 18-69 years in good health. The specimen was peripheral blood mononuclear cells. The sequenced part of the CDR3 DNA is TGCAGTGCTAGCAGGGGTCGTAATGAAAAA. It specifies CSASRGRNEK. The whole CDR3 reads CSASRGRNEKLFF.